Given below is one T cell receptor beta chain in context. No antigen is known for it. Qualities for individual bases were not recorded, and no much larger clone is one base off. CDR1 SGHAT and CDR2 FQNNGV are derived from the germline V gene. The CDR3 contains 14 residues, cysteine and phenylalanine counted. Just CDR3 DNA is preserved here, 42 bases in frame from base 1. V lost 5 bases and J lost 3 bases; the stretch between them is 10 bases long. This sample's time point label indicates: baseline before first vaccination. The vaccinee samples were drawn from two UK trials, COV001 and COV002, one of which was a single-blind randomized controlled phase 2/3 trial testing AZD1222 (ChAdOx1 nCoV-19) in healthy adults. For TCRbeta chain sequencing, PBMC samples were collected from trial participants at day 0 and at day 28 after the second dose. The sample comes from a study of T cell responses to AZD1222 COVID-19 vaccine (dated by TCRdb to the early 2020s). Turning to the overall study: Because spike-specific TCR depth and breadth did not differ between the two schedules, AZD1222 recipients who got a second dose at roughly 4 weeks were pooled with those who got a second dose at roughly 12 weeks. A total of 233 trial participants underwent TCR sequencing, of whom some 210 received two doses of AZD1222 and some 25 received two doses of the MenACWY control vaccine. Trial participants were enrolled by age into 18-55, 56-69 and 70-plus year subgroups, with roughly 160, 29 and 62 TCR-sequenced participants respectively. Broad study findings and their caveats: Conclusions about previously exposed vaccinees are limited because only a handful of AZD1222 recipients were SARS-CoV-2 seropositive at baseline. Spike-specific TCR breadth and depth rose significantly after two AZD1222 doses compared with day 0 and with MenACWY recipients. Reportedly, almost half of the unique spike-specific TCRs recognized epitopes lying outside the regions that are mutated in the B.1.351 and B.1.1.7 variants. Most participants were white British and females outnumbered males, and the authors suggested that clonal diversity may have been underestimated. Because no day 14 peak-response samples were available, the repertoires could be characterized only after the peak T cell response. The vaccine-associated CD4 TCRs covered the entire spike protein, and the dominant responses fell in regions 160-218 and 743-854. The 56-69-year group was small, and its depth increase did not reach significance, likely because of low power.

The CDR3 regions of human TCRbeta chains were subjected to immunosequencing. The study's own analysis went as follows. Repertoire TCRs were matched against a reference library of SARS-CoV-2-specific TCRs generated with the MIRA antigen-specificity platform. Breadth was defined as the fraction of unique TCRs that were SARS-CoV-2-associated. Depth was defined as the fraction of total T cells that were SARS-CoV-2-associated. Each spike-specific TCR was assigned to its reactive spike region and to a CD4 or CD8 class using the MIRA data. Log10-transformed breadth and depth values were compared by one-way ANOVA with Sidak's multiple comparisons tests. The table was pulled from immuneACCESS by TCRdb, which kept in-frame rearrangements only. Such tables lose some clones; where checked, under half of the loss comes from unresolved V genes, and the rest has no known cause. V, J and clone size derive from that table, while D and trimming were established from the DNA sequence. The sample data list approximately 130,000 clones, and nearly 95% of these were observed just once. In total, the top ten clones hold more than 0.7% of the sample.

The rearranged chain carries TRBV11-2 and TRBJ2-2, with TRBD1 tentatively as D gene (6 bases match). The origin of this receptor is an adult in good health. Sequences were derived from peripheral blood, sampled on day 0 of AZD1222 vaccination. CDR3 reads: CASSRYRDTGELFF. The sequence in DNA is TGTGCCAGCAGCCGTTACAGGGACACCGGGGAGCTGTTTTTT.